This entry lists 7 T cell receptor beta chains sequenced from one sample in a study of cytomegalovirus exposure and HLA in healthy donors. The PCR had 60 Vbeta and 13 Jbeta primers. Sequencing was performed with immunoSEQ multiplex PCR; in TCRdb, only in-frame clones are kept and a portion is missing. The table lists around 250,000 clones, around 81% of them singletons, with less than 8.5% in the top ten. The material sequenced was PBMCs. The receptor set was obtained from a woman in her fifties or sixties in good health and CMV-seropositive.

The rearrangement uses TRBV5-1 and TRBJ2-1, with D possibly matching TRBD1 (5 bases). CDR3 length: 14 residues. The germline V gene has CDR1 SGHRS and CDR2 YFSETQ. V dropped 4 bases and J dropped 0 bases, with 8 bases sitting between them. The CDR3 DNA reads TGCGCCAGCAGCCAGGGAAGCTCCTACAATGAGCAGTTCTTC. Translation gives CASSQGSSYNEQFF.

This clone was detected only a few times. As DNA, the CDR3 is TGTGCCAGCAGTGGGGTACCGGGAGGGTCCAATGAGCAGTTCTTC. Its protein product is CASSGVPGGSNEQFF. The chain recombines TRBV6-1 with TRBJ2-1, with 8 bases aligning to TRBD2. V shed 4 bases, J shed 6 bases, and the junction held 8 bases outside the gene matches. Germline CDR1 and CDR2: MNHNS and SASEGT. The CDR3 runs to 15 residues.

The chain uses TRBV6-1 and TRBJ1-1, with no clear D. Germline-derived CDR1 and CDR2 are MNHNS and SASEGT. Trimming took 10 bases from V and 1 from J, leaving 16 bases between them. This CDR3 has 14 residues. The CDR3, as DNA: TGTGCCATTACGAGGTACGGCTCGAACACTGAAGCTTTCTTT. Translated: CAITRYGSNTEAFF.

The DNA for the CDR3 is TGTGCCAGCAGCTTAGAACTTCTACAGCCCCAGCATTTT. Translated: CASSLELLQPQHF. The chain uses TRBV7-8 and TRBJ1-5; the D is unclear. V lost 1 base, J lost 7 bases, and 8 bases lay in between. CDR3 length equals 13 residues. The V gene's germline CDR1 is SGHVS and CDR2 FQNEAQ.

The rearrangement links TRBV19 to TRBJ2-1; D may be TRBD1 (5 bases). The CDR3 consists of 14 residues. V lost 4 bases and J 6 bases, leaving 13 bases between the germline ends. Germline CDR1 is LNHDA and CDR2 is SQIVND (reference sequence). The CDR3 region is CASSTGFRSNEQFF. In DNA form, the CDR3 reads TGTGCCAGTAGTACAGGGTTCAGGAGCAATGAGCAGTTCTTC.

The V gene is TRBV4-1, the J gene TRBJ1-2; D unclear. The V and J ends lost 1 base and 2 bases respectively, with 11 bases between them. Germline V gene lookup returns CDR1 MGHRA and CDR2 YSYEKL. The CDR3 runs to 15 residues. CDR3 in DNA: TGCGCCAGCAGCCAAGGACAAGGCCCAAACTATGGCTACACCTTC. Protein: CASSQGQGPNYGYTF.

This clone was seen only a few times. The chain recombines TRBV5-4 with TRBJ2-3; a possible D gene is TRBD2 (5 bases). Trimming took off 2 bases at V and 5 bases at J, with 15 bases between the two ends. Germline CDR1 reads SGHNT; CDR2 reads YYREEE (reference sequence). The CDR3 totals 15 residues. DNA of the CDR3: TGTGCCAGCAGCTTTTCGGGGAGCTTTGAAGATACGCAGTATTTT. Its translation is CASSFSGSFEDTQYF.